The 23 T cell receptor beta chains presented below share a single source sample, sequenced in a study of post-analysis software for immune sequencing data. Study outcomes and limitations: Elevated frequency relative to controls characterized four or five TRBV segments in patients, TRBV5-6, TRBV5-1 and TRBV20-1 among them.

Prepared TCR beta cDNA libraries contained unique molecular identifiers. TCRdb independently ran MiXCR on the PCR reads; one entry per CDR3 protein. The sample includes about 800,000 distinct CDR3 sequences, 25% to 30% of them seen just once. Their specific antigens are unknown. The sample consisted of blood. The receptor set was obtained from a girl aged 10-17 years with multiple sclerosis.

This clonotype was observed a handful of times. V usage is TRBV20-1 and J usage is TRBJ1-5; D perhaps matches TRBD1 (5 bases). Trimming took off 3 bases at V and 7 bases at J, with 13 bases between the two ends. CDR1 and CDR2 from the germline V gene are DFQATT and SNEGSKA (reference sequence). The CDR3 has 13 residues. CDR3 sequence: CSARNVRGQPQHF. In DNA, the CDR3 is TGCAGTGCTAGGAACGTGAGGGGACAGCCCCAGCATTTT.

The V and J genes are TRBV4-3 and TRBJ2-7; D is undetermined. V lost 0 bases and J 3 bases, leaving 21 bases between the germline ends. CDR1 and CDR2 from the germline V gene are LGHNA and YSLEER. The CDR3 runs to 18 residues. For the CDR3, the DNA is TGCGCCAGCAGCCAAGATCTCCCGTCCCCTCTACGGCGCTACGAGCAGTACTTC. Translating it yields CASSQDLPSPLRRYEQYF.

This clonotype turned up a few times. The chain uses TRBV20-1 and TRBJ2-5, with TRBD2 identical over 10 bases. With V trimmed by 0 bases and J by 5 bases, 9 bases remained unmatched. Germline lookup yields CDR1 DFQATT and CDR2 SNEGSKA (reference sequence). The CDR3 covers 16 residues. CDR3: CSARDHYSGRSETQYF. Here the CDR3 DNA reads TGCAGTGCTAGAGATCACTATAGCGGGAGGTCGGAGACCCAGTACTTC.

This clonotype has ten or more counts. This chain links TRBV20-1 with TRBJ1-2, with D perhaps TRBD1 (5 bases). The germline gives CDR1 DFQATT, CDR2 SNEGSKA (reference sequence). V lost 5 bases and J lost 4, with 5 bases in between. The CDR3 runs to 10 residues. Here the CDR3 DNA reads TGCAGTGCTGGGACCTATGGCTACACCTTC. This sequence encodes CSAGTYGYTF.

CDR3 residues: CASSQEVHSYNEQFF. CDR3 DNA sequence: TGTGCCAGCAGCCAAGAGGTCCACTCCTACAATGAGCAGTTCTTC. The V call is TRBV3-1, the J call TRBJ2-1; no firm D call. CDR3 length: 15 amino acids. V was pared by 0 bases and J by 0 bases, with 6 bases between. From germline, CDR1 is LGHDT and CDR2 YNNKEL (reference sequence).

The chain employs TRBV12-3 or TRBV12-4 and TRBJ2-3; 11 bases align to TRBD2. V shed 5 bases and J 1 base; nucleotides not matched to a gene: 2. This CDR3 has 15 residues. The DNA of the CDR3 is TGTGCCAGCAGTAGTAGCGGGAGGGGCACAGATACGCAGTATTTT. This sequence encodes CASSSSGRGTDTQYF.

This sequence joins TRBV4-1 and TRBJ2-1, with D tentatively TRBD2 (6 bases). Germline V gives CDR1 MGHRA, CDR2 YSYEKL. This CDR3 has 15 amino acids. The V gene lost 8 bases and the J gene lost 12 bases, with 26 bases spanning the gap. The CDR3 here is CASGAAGSLPYAQFF. As DNA, the CDR3 is TGCGCCAGCGGAGCTGCGGGGTCCCTCCCCTACGCGCAGTTCTTC.

V gene TRBV7-9 combines with J gene TRBJ2-1; TRBD2 agrees at 10 bases. V lost 5 bases to trimming and J lost 4 bases; unmatched junction nucleotides: 8. This CDR3 is built from 16 residues. CDR1 is SEHNR and CDR2 is FQNEAQ in the germline V gene (reference sequence). CDR3 loop: CASSTWEREGYNEQFF. The CDR3 DNA follows: TGTGCCAGCAGCACATGGGAGCGGGAGGGGTACAATGAGCAGTTCTTC.

This clonotype was recorded a few times. The CDR3 bases are TGTGCCAGCAGCGGACCCGGGGTTCAAGAGACCCAGTACTTC. This codes for CASSGPGVQETQYF. The chain carries TRBV9 and TRBJ2-5, with TRBD2 as a possible D gene (5 bases). The CDR3 runs 14 residues. The V gene's germline CDR1 is SGDLS and CDR2 YYNGEE. The ends were cut back, 3 bases at V and 2 bases at J, with 11 bases in the middle.

The chain recombines TRBV28 with TRBJ2-1; 14 positions match TRBD2. CDR1 is MDHEN, CDR2 SYDVKM, per germline. This CDR3 region has 16 residues. Trimming at V came to 6 bases and at J to 13 bases, leaving 14 bases not matched to a gene. DNA of the CDR3: TGTGCCAGCAGCCGGACTAGCGGGAGGAAAGCTGGAGAACAGTTCTTC. Amino acid sequence: CASSRTSGRKAGEQFF.

This clonotype has a handful of counts. V usage is TRBV14 and J usage is TRBJ1-2; D might be TRBD1 (5 bases). The ends were cut back, 0 bases at V and 8 bases at J, with 13 bases in the middle. This CDR3 is built from 14 residues. Germline values: CDR1 SGHDN, CDR2 FVKESK. CDR3 DNA sequence: TGTGCCAGCAGCCAAGATAGGCAGGGAAGCGGCTACACCTTC. It encodes CASSQDRQGSGYTF.

This clonotype was seen repeatedly, ten times or more. V is TRBV6-2 or TRBV6-3 and J is TRBJ2-1, with D perhaps TRBD1 (5 bases). The CDR3 runs to 15 residues. In germline, CDR1 is MNHEY, CDR2 SVGEGT. V gave up 5 bases and J gave up 0 bases, with 11 bases separating them. Here the CDR3 reads CASSTMTDSYNEQFF. The CDR3 nucleotides are TGTGCCAGCAGTACTATGACAGACTCCTACAATGAGCAGTTCTTC.

This chain connects TRBV20-1 to TRBJ2-7; the D gene is possibly TRBD2 (7 bases). This CDR3 spans 15 amino acids. Germline-derived CDR1 and CDR2 are DFQATT and SNEGSKA (reference sequence). Trimming removed 2 bases from V and 2 bases from J, with 16 bases in between. The CDR3: CSARKGGTSPYEQYF. In nucleotides, the CDR3 is TGCAGTGCTAGAAAGGGAGGGACAAGCCCCTACGAGCAGTACTTC.

The CDR3 nucleotides read TGTGCCAGCAGCCAACAGAGGGTTACCGGGGAGCTGTTTTTT. Translated, it gives CASSQQRVTGELFF. The gene calls are TRBV3-1 and TRBJ2-2, with a weak D call TRBD2 (5 bases). CDR1 is LGHDT, CDR2 YNNKEL, per germline (reference sequence). This CDR3 spans 14 amino acids. V was trimmed by 2 bases and J by 5 bases, leaving 9 bases between them.

The sample holds a few counts of this clonotype. DNA of the CDR3: TGCAGTGCTACGGCAGGGAGTATCGAAAAACTGTTTTTT. This translates into CSATAGSIEKLFF. The chain combines TRBV20-1 with TRBJ1-4; perhaps TRBD1 as D (5 bases). CDR1 DFQATT and CDR2 SNEGSKA come from the germline V gene (reference sequence). The CDR3 length is 13 residues. Trimming pared 4 bases from V and 8 bases from J, leaving 14 bases between.

This clonotype has only a few counts. CDR3 sequence: CATASSYEQYF. In DNA form, the CDR3 reads TGTGCCACCGCCTCCTCCTACGAGCAGTACTTC. The chain is built from TRBV28 and TRBJ2-7; no clear D gene. V lost 10 bases, J lost 0 bases, and 7 bases lay in between. The germline CDR1 and CDR2 sequences are MDHEN and SYDVKM. CDR3 length: 11 residues.

This clonotype has just a few counts. This rearrangement joins TRBV5-1 to TRBJ2-5; 13 bases are shared with TRBD2. CDR3 length equals 15 residues. Germline CDR1 is SGHRS and CDR2 is YFSETQ. The trim removed 4 bases at V and 5 bases at J, leaving 5 bases unmatched. The CDR3 protein is CASSGTSGGAETQYF. In DNA form, the CDR3 reads TGCGCCAGCAGCGGAACTAGCGGGGGGGCGGAGACCCAGTACTTC.

This sequence joins TRBV20-1 and TRBJ2-5; D is ambiguous. This CDR3 spans 13 amino acids. Germline CDR1 DFQATT, CDR2 SNEGSKA (reference sequence). V shed 0 bases and J shed 2 bases, with 7 bases lying between them. The CDR3 DNA reads as TGCAGTGCTAGAGATAGCCAACAAGAGACCCAGTACTTC. This encodes CSARDSQQETQYF.

The genes are TRBV7-9 and TRBJ2-4; D perhaps matches TRBD2 (5 bases). The V gene lost 1 base and the J gene lost 8 bases, with 12 bases spanning the gap. This CDR3 is built from 14 residues. CDR1 and CDR2 from the germline V gene are SEHNR and FQNEAQ (reference sequence). The DNA for the CDR3 is TGTGCCAGCAGCTTAGATACTAGTAAGGACATTCAGTACTTC. This gives the protein CASSLDTSKDIQYF.

This clonotype was observed a few times. The chain couples TRBV7-9 to TRBJ2-1, with TRBD2 identical over 11 bases. Losses at the gene ends were 5 bases for V and 8 bases for J; bases not matched to a gene: 14. The length of the CDR3 is 17 residues. CDR1 is SEHNR, CDR2 FQNEAQ, per germline (reference sequence). This CDR3 reads CASSDAIAGGPWDEQFF. The CDR3 nucleotides are TGTGCCAGCAGCGACGCGATAGCGGGAGGGCCATGGGATGAGCAGTTCTTC. Together with reference TRBV7-9 and TRBJ2-1, the CDR3 gives the full variable domain: DTGVSQNPRHKITKRGQNVTFRCDPISEHNRLYWYRQTLGQGPEFLTYFQNEAQLEKSRLLSDRFSAERPKGSFSTLEIQRTEQGDSAMYLCASSDAIAGGPWDEQFFGPGTRLTVL.

The chain joins TRBV20-1 to TRBJ2-7; D may correspond to TRBD1 or TRBD2 (5 bases each). From germline, CDR1 is DFQATT and CDR2 SNEGSKA (reference sequence). V lost 3 bases and J lost 6, with 15 bases in between. CDR3 length: 13 residues. The CDR3 loop reads CSASGTGEGEQYF. DNA for the CDR3: TGCAGTGCTAGCGGGACCGGGGAAGGCGAGCAGTACTTC.

The chain employs TRBV27 and TRBJ1-1, with D possibly being TRBD1 (5 bases). V lost 4 bases and J lost 9, with 18 bases in between. This CDR3 is built from 14 residues. Germline lookup yields CDR1 MNHEY and CDR2 SMNVEV (reference sequence). CDR3 DNA sequence: TGTGCCAGCAGTTCCCCCTCGACAGACGGACAAGCTTTCTTT. Translated, it gives CASSSPSTDGQAFF.

This clonotype was seen just once. The junction does not match germline at one end; this may be a read error. This chain connects TRBV20-1 to TRBJ2-6; D not resolved. The CDR3 has 14 residues. Germline V gene data show CDR1 as DFQATT and CDR2 as SNEGSKA (reference sequence). Here the CDR3 DNA reads TGCAGTGCCCCAGCGAGCTCTGAGGCCAACGTCCTGACTTTC. Residues: CSAPASSEANVLTF.